These 10 T cell receptor beta chains share one sample of origin, sequenced in a study of T cells in tuberculosis. The data were produced by immunoSEQ multiplex PCR, yet TCRdb's version contains in-frame clones alone and is incomplete. The sample consists of about 33,000 clones, nearly 90% of them appearing once. Time point reported: new active TB diagnosis, blood taken before or within 7 days of starting treatment. The sample here was PBMCs, taken at tuberculosis diagnosis. The receptors originated from an adult with tuberculosis.

The rearrangement joins TRBV14 to TRBJ2-5; 12 nucleotides match TRBD2. The germline V gene has CDR1 SGHDN and CDR2 FVKESK. The CDR3 is 16 amino acids. The V segment lost 4 bases and the J segment 9 bases; nucleotides outside the gene matches: 12. The CDR3 bases are TGTGCCAGCAGCCGCGCCACTAGCGGGGGGCCCATGGCCCAGTACTTC. Residues: CASSRATSGGPMAQYF.

The chain employs TRBV7-8 and TRBJ1-6; 8 bases are shared with TRBD1. Germline-derived CDR1 and CDR2 are SGHVS and FQNEAQ. This CDR3 is 14 amino acids long. Trimming removed 4 bases from V and 12 bases from J; junction bases left unmatched: 8. The CDR3 sequence is CASSSSPGGQPLHF. The CDR3 DNA reads as TGTGCCAGCAGCTCGAGCCCAGGGGGCCAACCCCTCCACTTT. The full variable domain, in which reference TRBV7-8 and TRBJ1-6 provide the parts outside the CDR3, is GAGVSQSPRYKVAKRGQDVALRCDPISGHVSLFWYQQALGQGPEFLTYFQNEAQLDKSGLPSDRFFAERPEGSVSTLKIQRTQQEDSAVYLCASSSSPGGQPLHFGNGTRLTVT.

The V call is TRBV6-5, the J call TRBJ2-1, with 9 nucleotides matching TRBD2. Trimming at V came to 6 bases and at J to 5 bases, leaving 8 bases not matched to a gene. Germline V gene sequence: CDR1 MNHEY, CDR2 SVGAGI. The CDR3 consists of 15 residues. The DNA for the CDR3 is TGTGCCAGCAGAAGAGTAGCGGGGGATCACAATGAGCAGTTCTTC. As protein: CASRRVAGDHNEQFF.

The gene calls are TRBV30 and TRBJ1-6, with 7 nucleotides matching TRBD1. The V gene's germline CDR1 is GTSNPN and CDR2 SVGIG (reference sequence). The length of the CDR3 is 12 residues. Unmatched junction bases numbered 5, after V lost 5 bases and J lost 10 bases. This CDR3 is CAWDRVESPLHF. The CDR3 coding sequence is TGTGCCTGGGACAGGGTAGAATCACCCCTCCACTTT.

The rearrangement joins TRBV6-5 to TRBJ2-5; 8 bases agree with TRBD2. V lost 2 bases to trimming and J lost 5 bases; unmatched junction nucleotides: 7. This CDR3 has 15 residues. The germline V gene encodes CDR1 MNHEY and CDR2 SVGAGI. As DNA, the CDR3 is TGTGCCAGCAGTTACGGTCGGGGGGGCTTTGAGACCCAGTACTTC. Its protein is CASSYGRGGFETQYF.

The chain recombines TRBV13 with TRBJ2-3; D possibly corresponds to TRBD2 (7 bases). The length of the CDR3 is 18 residues. V was trimmed by 5 bases and J by 4 bases, leaving 25 bases between them. Germline values: CDR1 PRHDT, CDR2 FYEKMQ (reference sequence). The DNA of the CDR3 is TGTGCCAGCAGCCCCTTACCCCGGGGGGCGGATAGCCCAGATACGCAGTATTTT. As protein: CASSPLPRGADSPDTQYF.

This clone was recorded a few times. The chain is built from TRBV19 and TRBJ1-2, with 8 bases that match TRBD1. CDR1 and CDR2 (germline): LNHDA, SQIVND (reference sequence). The CDR3 totals 14 residues. The J segment lost 8 bases and the V segment lost 5 bases, leaving 10 bases of the junction unmatched. DNA for the CDR3: TGTGCCAGTAGTGCGACAGGGGAATCGGTAGGCTACACCTTC. It specifies CASSATGESVGYTF.

Written as DNA, the CDR3 is TGCAGTGCCGATAGGGGCAGTGAGCAGTTCTTC. It encodes CSADRGSEQFF. The chain employs TRBV20-1 and TRBJ2-1; D may be TRBD1 (5 bases). This CDR3 spans 11 amino acids. The V end lost 6 bases, the J end lost 9 bases, and 12 bases lay between the germline ends. The germline gives CDR1 DFQATT, CDR2 SNEGSKA (reference sequence).

The J gene is TRBJ1-1, the V gene TRBV5-6, with 10 nucleotides matching TRBD1. Trimming removed 2 bases from V and 6 bases from J; junction bases left unmatched: 16. CDR3 length: 18 amino acids. Looked up from germline, CDR1 is SGHDT and CDR2 is YYEEEE. The CDR3 DNA reads as TGTGCCAGCAGCTTCGGGACAGGGGTGGAAGTGGGGTACGCTGAAGCTTTCTTT. It specifies CASSFGTGVEVGYAEAFF.

This clone showed up just a few times. The CDR3 loop is CASSVSNEQFF. The CDR3 nucleotides are TGCGCCAGCAGTGTTAGCAATGAGCAGTTCTTC. The chain employs TRBV10-1 and TRBJ2-1; unclear D gene. Germline loops: CDR1 WNHNN, CDR2 SYGVQD (reference sequence). CDR3 size: 11 residues. Trimming removed 4 bases at V and 6 bases at J, with 4 bases between.